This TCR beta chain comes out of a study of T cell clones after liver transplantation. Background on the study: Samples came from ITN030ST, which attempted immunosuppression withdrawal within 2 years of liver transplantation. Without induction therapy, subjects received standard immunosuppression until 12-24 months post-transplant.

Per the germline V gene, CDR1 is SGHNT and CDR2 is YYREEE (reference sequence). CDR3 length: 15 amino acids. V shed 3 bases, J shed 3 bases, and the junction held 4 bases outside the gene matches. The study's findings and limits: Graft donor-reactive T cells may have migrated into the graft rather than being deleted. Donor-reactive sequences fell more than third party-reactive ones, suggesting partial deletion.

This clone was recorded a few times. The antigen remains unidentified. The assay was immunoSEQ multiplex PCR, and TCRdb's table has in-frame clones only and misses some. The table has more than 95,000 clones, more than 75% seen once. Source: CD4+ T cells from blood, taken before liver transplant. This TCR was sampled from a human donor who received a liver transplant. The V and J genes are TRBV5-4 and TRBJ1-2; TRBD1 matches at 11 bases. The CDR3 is CASSSPGQGDYGYTF. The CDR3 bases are TGTGCCAGCAGCTCTCCGGGACAGGGGGACTATGGCTACACCTTC.